This record concerns one TCR beta chain sequence. The donors were members of the validation cohort, which comprised roughly 120 subjects and was separate from the first cohort of about 700 subjects. The sample is drawn from a study of cytomegalovirus exposure and HLA in healthy donors. From germline, CDR1 is MNHNS and CDR2 SASEGT. This CDR3 has 14 residues. V lost 0 bases and J lost 8, with 13 bases in between. TCRdb's copy holds only in-frame clones and misses some; the assay was immunoSEQ multiplex PCR. The table has roughly 310,000 clones, roughly 90% seen once. The clonotype comes from a man aged 25 to 40 in good health and CMV-seronegative. The gene calls are TRBV6-1 and TRBJ1-2; D is uncertain. The sequenced sample was PBMCs. CDR3 sequence: CASSEALPALGYTF. CDR3 sequence (DNA): TGTGCCAGCAGTGAAGCGCTGCCAGCGCTGGGCTACACCTTC.